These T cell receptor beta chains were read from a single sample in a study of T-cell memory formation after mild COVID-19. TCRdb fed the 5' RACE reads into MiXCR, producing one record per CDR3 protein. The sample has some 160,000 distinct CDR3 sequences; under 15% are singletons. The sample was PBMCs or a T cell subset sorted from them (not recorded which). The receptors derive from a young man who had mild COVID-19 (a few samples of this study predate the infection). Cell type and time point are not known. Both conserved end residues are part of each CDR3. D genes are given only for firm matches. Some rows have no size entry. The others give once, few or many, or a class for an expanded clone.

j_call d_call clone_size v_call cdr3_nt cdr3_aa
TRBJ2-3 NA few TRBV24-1 TGTGCCACGGGCTGGGGGCAGGGAGATACGCAGTATTTT CATGWGQGDTQYF
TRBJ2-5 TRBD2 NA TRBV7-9 TGTGCCAGCAGGGGACTAGCGGGGGGGCTGGAGACCCAGTACTTC CASRGLAGGLETQYF
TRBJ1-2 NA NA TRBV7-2 TGTGCCAGCAGCCCTATGACAGACCTAGTTTATGGCTACACCTTC CASSPMTDLVYGYTF
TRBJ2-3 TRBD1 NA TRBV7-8 TGTGCCAGCAGTCATTCGACAGGGAAGGGGACAGATACGCAGTATTTT CASSHSTGKGTDTQYF
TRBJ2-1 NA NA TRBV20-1 TGCAGTGCCCCATTCCGAAACCTCCGGGACGCAGGAGAGCAGTTCTTC CSAPFRNLRDAGEQFF
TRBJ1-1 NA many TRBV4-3 TGCGCCAGCAGCCTAGAGGGACGGAGGAACACTGAAGCTTTCTTT CASSLEGRRNTEAFF
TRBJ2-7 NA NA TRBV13 TGTGCCAGCAGCGGACCCGGAGACGGAGATTCGGTACGGTACTTC CASSGPGDGDSVRYF
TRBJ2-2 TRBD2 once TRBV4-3 TGCGCCAGCAGCCGAACTAGCGGGGTATCCGGGGAGCTGTTTTTT CASSRTSGVSGELFF
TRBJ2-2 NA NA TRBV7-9 TGTGCCAGCAGCTTAGTGACGGGATACCTAAGTACCGGGGAGCTGTTTTTT CASSLVTGYLSTGELFF
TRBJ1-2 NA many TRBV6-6 TGTGCCAGCACCCCGGTGGCAGGGGACCGCTATGGCTACACCTTC CASTPVAGDRYGYTF
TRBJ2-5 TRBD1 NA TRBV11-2 TGTGCCAGCAGCTCCGGACAGGCCAGTTTAGAGACCCAGTACTTC CASSSGQASLETQYF
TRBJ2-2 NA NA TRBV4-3 TGCGCCAGCAGCCAAGATCTTGTGGCATCGGGCACCGGGGAGCTGTTTTTT CASSQDLVASGTGELFF
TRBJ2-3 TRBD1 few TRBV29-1 TGCAGCTGGGGGCAGGGGGTAGCAGATACGCAGTATTTT CSWGQGVADTQYF
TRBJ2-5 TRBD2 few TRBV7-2 TGTGCCAGCAGCCCAGAGGGATCTAGTCGGCTAGCGGGGGAGGGAGAGACCCAGTACTTC CASSPEGSSRLAGEGETQYF
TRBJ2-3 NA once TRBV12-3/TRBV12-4 TGTGCCAGCATCGCCAGTGGCACCTGGAGCACAGATACGCAGTATTTT CASIASGTWSTDTQYF
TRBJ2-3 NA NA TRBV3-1 TGTGCCAGCAGCCAAGATCGAGGGAGCCCAGATACGCAGTATTTT CASSQDRGSPDTQYF
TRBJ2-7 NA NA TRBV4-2 TGTGCCAGCAGCCCAACCCGGCTAGTATCTTACGAGCAGTACTTC CASSPTRLVSYEQYF
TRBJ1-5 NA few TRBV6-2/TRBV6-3 TGTGCCAGCAGTTATTCGGGTTTCCAGCCCCAGCATTTT CASSYSGFQPQHF
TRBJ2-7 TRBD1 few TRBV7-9 TGTGCCAGCAGCTCAGGGGGCGCCGCATTCGAGCAGTACTTC CASSSGGAAFEQYF
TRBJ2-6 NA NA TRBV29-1 TGCAGCGCCCGATCCACTGGGGCCAACGTCCTGACTTTC CSARSTGANVLTF
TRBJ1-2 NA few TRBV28 TGTGCCAGCCGATCGTCGGAGAACTATGGCTACACCTTC CASRSSENYGYTF
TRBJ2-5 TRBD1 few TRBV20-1 TGCAGTGCTATTACGAGAGGGGGCTGGGAGACCCAGTACTTC CSAITRGGWETQYF
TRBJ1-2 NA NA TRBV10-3 TGTGCCATCAGTGTGGACTATGGCTACACCTTC CAISVDYGYTF
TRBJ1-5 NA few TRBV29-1 TGCAGCGTTGGATTTAATAGCAATCAGCCCCAGCATTTT CSVGFNSNQPQHF
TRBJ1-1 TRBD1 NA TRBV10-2 TGCGCCAGCAGTGAGCCTCGGGACAGGGGGCAAGGAAATGAAGCTTTCTTT CASSEPRDRGQGNEAFF
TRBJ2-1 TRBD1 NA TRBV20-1 TGCAGTGCTAGAGGGGCACAGGGGCGACTCAATGAGCAGTTCTTC CSARGAQGRLNEQFF
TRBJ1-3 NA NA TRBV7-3 TGTGCCAGCAGCTTAACGTCCGGGGAAGGAAACACCATATATTTT CASSLTSGEGNTIYF
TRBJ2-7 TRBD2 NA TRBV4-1 TGCGCCAGCAGCCGCCTCGGCGGGGGGGAAGTCTACGAGCAGTACTTC CASSRLGGGEVYEQYF
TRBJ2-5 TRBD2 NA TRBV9 TGTGCCAGCAGCGTTAGCGGGGGGTACCAAGAGACCCAGTACTTC CASSVSGGYQETQYF
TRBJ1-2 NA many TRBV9 TGTGCCAGCAGCGTAGTGGACAGCCCATCTCATGGCTACACCTTC CASSVVDSPSHGYTF
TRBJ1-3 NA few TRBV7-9 TGTGCCAGCAGCTTATTCTTCGGGTCTGGAAACACCATATATTTT CASSLFFGSGNTIYF
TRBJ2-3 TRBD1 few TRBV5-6 TGTGCCAGCAGCGGGACCAGGACAGGGTTCTACTTCACAGATACGCAGTATTTT CASSGTRTGFYFTDTQYF
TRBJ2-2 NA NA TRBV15 TGTGCCACCAGTCCGAACACCGGGGAGCTGTTTTTT CATSPNTGELFF
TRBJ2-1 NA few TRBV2 TGTGCCAGCAGTGAAGGGGGGTACTCCTACAATGAGCAGTTCTTC CASSEGGYSYNEQFF
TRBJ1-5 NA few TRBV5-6 TGTGCCAGCAGCTTGACCAGGGATCAGCCCCAGCATTTT CASSLTRDQPQHF
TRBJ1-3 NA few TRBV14 TGTGCCAGCAGCCAAGTGGGGGGAAACACCATATATTTT CASSQVGGNTIYF
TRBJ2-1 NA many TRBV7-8 TGTGCCAGCAACCGGTTCGGGCCTAGCCGGATCGGCAATTACAATGAGCAGTTCTTC CASNRFGPSRIGNYNEQFF
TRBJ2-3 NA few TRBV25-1 TGTGCCAGCACCCCCCTCAGAGGGTTAGCGCAGTATTTT CASTPLRGLAQYF
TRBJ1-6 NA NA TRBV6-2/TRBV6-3 TGTGCCAGCTCAGGGACTCCTTACTGGAATTCACCCCTCCACTTT CASSGTPYWNSPLHF
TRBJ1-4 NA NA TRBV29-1 TGCAGCGTTGTTCGGGGGGCGGGTGAAAAACTGTTTTTT CSVVRGAGEKLFF
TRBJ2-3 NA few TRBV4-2 TGTGCCAGCAGCCAAGATGAGGGGGGCTCAGATACGCAGTATTTT CASSQDEGGSDTQYF
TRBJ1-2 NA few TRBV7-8 TGTGCCAGCAGGCCGGACAGCAACTATGGCTACACCTTC CASRPDSNYGYTF
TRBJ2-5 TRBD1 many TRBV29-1 TGCAGCGTGCTGGACAGGGGTTATAGAGAGACCCAGTACTTC CSVLDRGYRETQYF
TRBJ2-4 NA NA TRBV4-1 TGCGCCAGCAGCCAAGTTCTCGACAACATTCAGTACTTC CASSQVLDNIQYF
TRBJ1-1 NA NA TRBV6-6 TGTGCCATCTCTCCACGCGACGGAGAGGTACTTCGTGAAGCTTTCTTT CAISPRDGEVLREAFF
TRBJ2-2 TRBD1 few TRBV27 TGTGCCAGCAGTTGGGACCAAACGACAGGGGTGAACACCGGGGAGCTGTTTTTT CASSWDQTTGVNTGELFF
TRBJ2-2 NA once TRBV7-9 TGTGCCAGCAGCTTCTCGGGACCTTTACCTACCGGGGAGCTGTTTTTT CASSFSGPLPTGELFF
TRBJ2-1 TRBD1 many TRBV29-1 TGCAGCGCTGCTGAACAGGGGGCAATCAATGAGCAGTTCTTC CSAAEQGAINEQFF
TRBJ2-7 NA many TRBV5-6 TGTGCCAGCAGCTTGCGTGTCGACTACGAGCAGTACTTC CASSLRVDYEQYF
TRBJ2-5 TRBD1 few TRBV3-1 TGTGCCAGCAGCCGCCGGGACAGTTTAGAGACCCAGTACTTC CASSRRDSLETQYF
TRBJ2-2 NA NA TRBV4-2 TGTGCCAGCAGCCAAGAAGTCAGGGCGAACACCGGGGAGCTGTTTTTT CASSQEVRANTGELFF
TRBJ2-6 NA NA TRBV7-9 TGTGCCAGCAGCGTAGGGGGATCTGGGGCCAACGTCCTGACTTTC CASSVGGSGANVLTF
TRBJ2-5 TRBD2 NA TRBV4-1 TGCGCCAGCAGCCAAGAACTCCGACTAGCTTGGGAGACCCAGTACTTC CASSQELRLAWETQYF
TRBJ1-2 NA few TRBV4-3 TGCGCCAGCAGCCAAGCGCTCGGCTCCGGAGAGGTAGCCTATGGCTACACCTTC CASSQALGSGEVAYGYTF